Here is one TCR beta chain with its context. Its antigen is unknown. These data originate in a study of metastatic and nonmetastatic thyroid tumors. Until they underwent thyroid surgery, no patient had received any treatment. TCRdb re-called the PCR reads with MiXCR. The repertoire holds just over 30,000 clones, with roughly 20% as singletons. This CDR3 is 15 amino acids long. CDR1 and CDR2 from the germline V gene are MNHEY and SVGEGT. The V and J ends lost 2 bases and 3 bases, in that order; junction bases with no gene match: 4. General study results and limits: Reportedly, malignant thyroid tumors had significantly higher TCR beta diversity than benign nodules, in blood and tumor.

Sequencing used blood. V gene TRBV6-2 or TRBV6-3 combines with J gene TRBJ1-5, with 7 bases aligning to TRBD1. The TCR was taken from a female donor with papillary thyroid cancer or a benign thyroid nodule (not recorded which). Some clones in this sample may be carry-over from other donors' samples. The CDR3 DNA follows: TGTGCCAGCAGTTACAGGGACAGTTACAATCAGCCCCAGCATTTT. This codes for CASSYRDSYNQPQHF.